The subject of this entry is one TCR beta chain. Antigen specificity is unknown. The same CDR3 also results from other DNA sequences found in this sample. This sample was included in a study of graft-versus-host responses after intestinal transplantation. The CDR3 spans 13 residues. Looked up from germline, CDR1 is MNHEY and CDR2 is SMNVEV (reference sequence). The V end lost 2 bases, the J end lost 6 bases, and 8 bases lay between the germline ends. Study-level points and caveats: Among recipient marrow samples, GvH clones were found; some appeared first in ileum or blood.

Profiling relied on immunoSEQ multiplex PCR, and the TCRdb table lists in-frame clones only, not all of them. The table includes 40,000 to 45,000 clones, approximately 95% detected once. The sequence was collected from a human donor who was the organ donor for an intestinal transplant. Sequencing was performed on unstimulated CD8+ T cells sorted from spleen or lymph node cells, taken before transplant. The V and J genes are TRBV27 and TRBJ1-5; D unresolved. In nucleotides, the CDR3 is TGTGCCAGCAGTTTAGCCTGGGGTCAGCCCCAGCATTTT. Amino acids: CASSLAWGQPQHF.